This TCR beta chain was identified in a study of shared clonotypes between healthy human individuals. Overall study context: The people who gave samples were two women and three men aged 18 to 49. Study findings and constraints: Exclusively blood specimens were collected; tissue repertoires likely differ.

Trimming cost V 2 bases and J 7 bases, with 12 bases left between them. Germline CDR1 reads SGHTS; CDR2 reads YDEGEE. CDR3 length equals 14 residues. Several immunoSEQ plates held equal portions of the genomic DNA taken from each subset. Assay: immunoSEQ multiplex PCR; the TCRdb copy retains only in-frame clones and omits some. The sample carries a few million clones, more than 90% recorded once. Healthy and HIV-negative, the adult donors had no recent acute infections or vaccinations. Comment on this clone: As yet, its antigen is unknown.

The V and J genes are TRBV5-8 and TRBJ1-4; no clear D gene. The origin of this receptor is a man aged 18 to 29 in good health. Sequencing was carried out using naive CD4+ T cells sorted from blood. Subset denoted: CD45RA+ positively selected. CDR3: CASSLWGGSEKLFF. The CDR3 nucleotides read TGTGCCAGCAGCTTATGGGGAGGGAGTGAAAAACTGTTTTTT.